Given below is one T cell receptor beta chain in context. People who had autoimmune disease history or systemic immunosuppression were excluded. This sample stems from a study of OX40 agonist ivuxolimab in advanced cancers. The data were produced by immunoSEQ multiplex PCR, yet TCRdb's version contains in-frame clones alone and is incomplete. This table holds about 80,000 clones, 90% to 95% found once. The clonotype comes from an adult with an advanced solid tumor such as melanoma, head and neck, liver or kidney cancer. Sequenced here: CD4+ or CD8+ T cells sorted from blood, sampled in a trial of the OX40 agonist ivuxolimab.

In nucleotides, the CDR3 is TGTGCCAGCAGCTTGGGACTACCTCCCTCCTACGAGCAGTACTTC. Its translation: CASSLGLPPSYEQYF. This chain links TRBV7-6 with TRBJ2-7; the match to TRBD2 covers 7 bases. The germline V gene encodes CDR1 SGHVS and CDR2 FNYEAQ. The CDR3 loop spans 15 amino acids. Trimming at V came to 3 bases and at J to 0 bases, leaving 5 bases not matched to a gene.